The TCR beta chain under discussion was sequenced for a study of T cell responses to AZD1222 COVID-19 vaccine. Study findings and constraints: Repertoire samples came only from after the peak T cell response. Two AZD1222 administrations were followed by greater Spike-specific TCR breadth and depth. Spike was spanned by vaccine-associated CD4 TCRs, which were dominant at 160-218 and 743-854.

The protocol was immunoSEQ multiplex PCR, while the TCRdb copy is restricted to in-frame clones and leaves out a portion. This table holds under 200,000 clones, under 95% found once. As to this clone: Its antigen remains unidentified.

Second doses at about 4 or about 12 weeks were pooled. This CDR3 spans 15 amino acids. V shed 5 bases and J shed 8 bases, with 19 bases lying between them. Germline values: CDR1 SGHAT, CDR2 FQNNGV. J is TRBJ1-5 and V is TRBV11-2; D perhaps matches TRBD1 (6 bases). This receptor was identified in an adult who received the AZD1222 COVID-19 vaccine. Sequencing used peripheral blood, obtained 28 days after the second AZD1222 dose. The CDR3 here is CASSPDIGGAKPQHF. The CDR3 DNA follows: TGTGCCAGCAGCCCAGACATTGGGGGGGCAAAGCCCCAGCATTTT.